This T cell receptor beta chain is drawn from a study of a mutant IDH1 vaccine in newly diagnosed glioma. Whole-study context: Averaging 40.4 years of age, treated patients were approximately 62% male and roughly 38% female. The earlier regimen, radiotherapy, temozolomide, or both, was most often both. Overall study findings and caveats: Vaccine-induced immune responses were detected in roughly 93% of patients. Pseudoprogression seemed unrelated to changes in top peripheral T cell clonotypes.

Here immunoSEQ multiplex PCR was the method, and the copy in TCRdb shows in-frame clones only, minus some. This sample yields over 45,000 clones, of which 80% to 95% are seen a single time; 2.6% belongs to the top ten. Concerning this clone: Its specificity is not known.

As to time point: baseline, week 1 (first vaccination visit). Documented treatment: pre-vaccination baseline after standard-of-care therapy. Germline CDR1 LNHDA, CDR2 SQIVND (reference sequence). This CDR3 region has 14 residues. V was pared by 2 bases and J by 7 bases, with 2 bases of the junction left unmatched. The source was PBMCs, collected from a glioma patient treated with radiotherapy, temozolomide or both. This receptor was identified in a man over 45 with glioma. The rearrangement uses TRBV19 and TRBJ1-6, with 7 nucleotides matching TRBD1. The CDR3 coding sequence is TGTGCCAGTAGTATACGGGACAGCAATTCACCCCTCCACTTT. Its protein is CASSIRDSNSPLHF.